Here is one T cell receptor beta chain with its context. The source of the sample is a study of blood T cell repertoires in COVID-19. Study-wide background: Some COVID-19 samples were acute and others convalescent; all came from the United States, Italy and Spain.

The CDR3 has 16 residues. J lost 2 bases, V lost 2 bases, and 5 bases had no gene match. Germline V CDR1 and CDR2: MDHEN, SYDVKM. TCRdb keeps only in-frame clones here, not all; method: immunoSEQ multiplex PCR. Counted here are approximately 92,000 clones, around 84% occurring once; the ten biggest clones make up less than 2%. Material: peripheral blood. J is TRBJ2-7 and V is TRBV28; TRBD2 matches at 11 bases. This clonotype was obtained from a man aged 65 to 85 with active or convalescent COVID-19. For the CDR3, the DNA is TGTGCCAGCAGTTTAGGTAGCGGGGGGGCCCCCTACGAGCAGTACTTC. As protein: CASSLGSGGAPYEQYF.